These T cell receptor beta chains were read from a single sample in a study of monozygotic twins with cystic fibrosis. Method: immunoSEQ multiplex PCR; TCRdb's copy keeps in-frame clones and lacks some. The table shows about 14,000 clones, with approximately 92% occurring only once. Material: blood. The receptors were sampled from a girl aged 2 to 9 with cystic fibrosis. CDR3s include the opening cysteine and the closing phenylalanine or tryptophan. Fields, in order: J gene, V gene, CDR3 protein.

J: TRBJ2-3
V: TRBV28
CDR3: CASNSLGIIDTQYF

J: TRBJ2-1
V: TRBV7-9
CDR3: CASSLEAPYNEQFF

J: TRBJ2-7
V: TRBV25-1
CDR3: CASSGPPGPPRGEQYF

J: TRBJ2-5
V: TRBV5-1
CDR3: CASSPGTGRTETQYF

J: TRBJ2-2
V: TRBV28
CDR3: CASKGRLAAFRELFF

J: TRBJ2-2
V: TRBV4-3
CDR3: CASSQDGSRVGGELFF

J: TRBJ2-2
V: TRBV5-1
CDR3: CASSFPLADKTGGELFF

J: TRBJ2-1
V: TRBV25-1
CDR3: CASSELGVTADGNEQFF

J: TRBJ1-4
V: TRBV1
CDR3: CTSSQDVGETNEKLFF

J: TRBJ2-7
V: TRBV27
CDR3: CASSLGQTYEQYF

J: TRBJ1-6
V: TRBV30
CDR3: CAWSVGQGNSPLHF

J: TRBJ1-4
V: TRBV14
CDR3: CASSQAQGAGEKLFF

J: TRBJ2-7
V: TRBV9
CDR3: CASSVGGTDYEQYF

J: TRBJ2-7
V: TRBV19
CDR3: CASRTSGGPAVQYF

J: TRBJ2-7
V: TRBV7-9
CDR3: CASSLSAGGYEQYF

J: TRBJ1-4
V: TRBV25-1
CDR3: CASSENLAGVEKLFF

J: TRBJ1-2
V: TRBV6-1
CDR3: CASSERKNYGYTF